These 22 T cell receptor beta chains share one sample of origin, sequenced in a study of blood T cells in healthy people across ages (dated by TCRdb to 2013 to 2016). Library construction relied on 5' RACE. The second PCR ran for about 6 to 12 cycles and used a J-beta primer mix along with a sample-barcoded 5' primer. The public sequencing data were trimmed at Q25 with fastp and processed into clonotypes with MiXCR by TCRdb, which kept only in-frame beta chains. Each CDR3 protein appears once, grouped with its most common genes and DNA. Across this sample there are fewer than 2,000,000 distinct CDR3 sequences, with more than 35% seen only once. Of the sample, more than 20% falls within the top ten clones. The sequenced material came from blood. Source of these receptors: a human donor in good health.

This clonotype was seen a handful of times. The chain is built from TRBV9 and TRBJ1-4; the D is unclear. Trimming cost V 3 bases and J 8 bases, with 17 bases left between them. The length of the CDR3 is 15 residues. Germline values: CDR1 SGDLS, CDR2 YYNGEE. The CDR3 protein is CASSADRTRTEKLFF. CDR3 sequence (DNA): TGTGCCAGCAGCGCGGACCGGACCCGAACGGAAAAACTGTTTTTT.

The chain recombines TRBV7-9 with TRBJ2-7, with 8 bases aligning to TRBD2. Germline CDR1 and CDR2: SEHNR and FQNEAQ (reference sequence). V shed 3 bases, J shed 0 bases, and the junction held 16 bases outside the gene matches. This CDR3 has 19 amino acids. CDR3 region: CASSFIPGLGGGSSYEQYF. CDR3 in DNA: TGTGCCAGCAGCTTTATCCCGGGACTAGGCGGGGGGAGCTCCTACGAGCAGTACTTC.

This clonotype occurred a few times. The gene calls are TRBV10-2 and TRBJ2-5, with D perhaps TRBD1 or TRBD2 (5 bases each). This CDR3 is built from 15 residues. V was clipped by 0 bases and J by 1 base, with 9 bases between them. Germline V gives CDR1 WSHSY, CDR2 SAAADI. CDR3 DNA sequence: TGCGCCAGCAGTGAGTCTACGGGGCTCCAAGAGACCCAGTACTTC. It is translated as CASSESTGLQETQYF.

The chain's CDR3 is CASRRESNQPQHF. For the CDR3, the DNA is TGTGCCAGCAGGAGGGAAAGCAATCAGCCCCAGCATTTT. This chain connects TRBV2 to TRBJ1-5; D is undetermined. The CDR3 covers 13 residues. The germline CDR1 and CDR2 sequences are SNHLY and FYNNEI. The V and J ends lost 6 bases and 1 base respectively, with 7 bases between them.

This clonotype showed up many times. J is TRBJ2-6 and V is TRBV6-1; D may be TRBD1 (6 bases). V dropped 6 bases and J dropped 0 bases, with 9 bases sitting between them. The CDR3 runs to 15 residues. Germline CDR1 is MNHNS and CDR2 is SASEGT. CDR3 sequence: CASSEDSSGANVLTF. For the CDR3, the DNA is TGTGCCAGCAGCGAGGACAGCTCTGGGGCCAACGTCCTGACTTTC.

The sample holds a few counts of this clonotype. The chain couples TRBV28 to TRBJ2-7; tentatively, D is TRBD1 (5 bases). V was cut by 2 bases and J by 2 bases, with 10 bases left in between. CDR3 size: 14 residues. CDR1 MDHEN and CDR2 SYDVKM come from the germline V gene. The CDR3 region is CASSLQGNTYEQYF. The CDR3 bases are TGTGCCAGCAGTTTACAGGGTAACACCTACGAGCAGTACTTC. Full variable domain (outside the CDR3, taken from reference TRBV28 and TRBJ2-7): DVKVTQSSRYLVKRTGEKVFLECVQDMDHENMFWYRQDPGLGLRLIYFSYDVKMKEKGDIPEGYSVSREKKERFSLILESASTNQTSMYLCASSLQGNTYEQYFGPGTRLTVT.

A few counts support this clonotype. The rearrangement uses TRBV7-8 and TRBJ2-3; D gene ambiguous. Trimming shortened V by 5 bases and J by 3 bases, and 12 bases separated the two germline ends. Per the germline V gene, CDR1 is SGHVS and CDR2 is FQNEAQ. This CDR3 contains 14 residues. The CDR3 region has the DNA TGTGCCAGCAGCCCCCGACGGAATACAGATACGCAGTATTTT. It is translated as CASSPRRNTDTQYF.

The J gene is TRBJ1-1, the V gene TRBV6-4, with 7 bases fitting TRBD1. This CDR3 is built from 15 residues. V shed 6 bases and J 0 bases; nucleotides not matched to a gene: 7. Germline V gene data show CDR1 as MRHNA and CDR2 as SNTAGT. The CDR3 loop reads CASRDPGGVNTEAFF. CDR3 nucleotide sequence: TGTGCCAGCAGAGATCCAGGGGGTGTGAACACTGAAGCTTTCTTT.

The CDR3 DNA is TGTGCCAGCAGCTTACGGGGGTGGCAGGGTGAGACACCCCTCCACTTT. Encoded protein: CASSLRGWQGETPLHF. The chain combines TRBV7-6 with TRBJ1-6; tentatively, D is TRBD1 (5 bases). The CDR3 is made up of 16 amino acids. V dropped 2 bases and J dropped 11 bases, with 19 bases sitting between them. Germline CDR1 SGHVS, CDR2 FNYEAQ.

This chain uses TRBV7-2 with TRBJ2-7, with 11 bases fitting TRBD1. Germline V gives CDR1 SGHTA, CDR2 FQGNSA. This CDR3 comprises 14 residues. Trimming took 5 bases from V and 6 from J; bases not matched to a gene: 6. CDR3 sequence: CASSRGQGVSEQYF. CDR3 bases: TGTGCCAGCAGCCGGGGACAGGGGGTAAGCGAGCAGTACTTC.

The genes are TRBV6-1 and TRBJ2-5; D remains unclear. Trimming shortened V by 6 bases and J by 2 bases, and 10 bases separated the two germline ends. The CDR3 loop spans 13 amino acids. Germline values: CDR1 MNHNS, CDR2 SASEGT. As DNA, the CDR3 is TGTGCCAGCAGCGCCGACCGTCAAGAGACCCAGTACTTC. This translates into CASSADRQETQYF.

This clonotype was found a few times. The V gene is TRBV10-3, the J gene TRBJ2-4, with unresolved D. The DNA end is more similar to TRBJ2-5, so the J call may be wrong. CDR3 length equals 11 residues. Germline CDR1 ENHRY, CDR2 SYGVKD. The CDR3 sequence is CAIGSQETQYF. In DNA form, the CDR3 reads TGTGCCATCGGTTCCCAAGAGACCCAGTACTTC.

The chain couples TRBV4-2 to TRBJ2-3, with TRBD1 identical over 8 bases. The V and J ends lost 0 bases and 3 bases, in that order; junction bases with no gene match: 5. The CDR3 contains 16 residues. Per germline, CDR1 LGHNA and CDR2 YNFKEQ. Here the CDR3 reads CASSQEDRVGTDTQYF. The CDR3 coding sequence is TGTGCCAGCAGCCAAGAGGACAGGGTAGGAACAGATACGCAGTATTTT.

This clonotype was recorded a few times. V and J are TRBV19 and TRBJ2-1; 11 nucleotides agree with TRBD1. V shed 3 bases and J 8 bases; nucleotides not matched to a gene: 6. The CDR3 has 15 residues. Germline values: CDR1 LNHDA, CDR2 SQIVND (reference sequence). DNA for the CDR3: TGTGCCAGTAGTATCACTCGGACAGGGGGCCATGAGCAGTTCTTC. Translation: CASSITRTGGHEQFF.

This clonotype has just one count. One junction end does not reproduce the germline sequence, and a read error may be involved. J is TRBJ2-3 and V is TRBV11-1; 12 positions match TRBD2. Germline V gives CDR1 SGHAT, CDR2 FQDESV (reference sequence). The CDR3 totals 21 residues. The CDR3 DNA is TGTGCCAGCAGCTTAGCGGCCGGGACAGACGGGACTAGCGGGCGCACAGATGCGCAGTATTTT. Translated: CASSLAAGTDGTSGRTDAQYF. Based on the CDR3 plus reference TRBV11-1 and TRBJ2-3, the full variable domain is EAEVAQSPRYKITEKSQAVAFWCDPISGHATLYWYRQILGQGPELLVQFQDESVVDDSQLPKDRFSAERLKGVDSTLKIQPAELGDSAMYLCASSLAAGTDGTSGRTDAQYFGPGTRLTVL.

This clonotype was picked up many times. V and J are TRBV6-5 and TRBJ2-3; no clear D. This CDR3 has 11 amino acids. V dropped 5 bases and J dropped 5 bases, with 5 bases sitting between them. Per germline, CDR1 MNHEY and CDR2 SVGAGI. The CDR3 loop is CASSMGDTQYF. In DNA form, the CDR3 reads TGTGCCAGCAGTATGGGAGATACGCAGTATTTT.

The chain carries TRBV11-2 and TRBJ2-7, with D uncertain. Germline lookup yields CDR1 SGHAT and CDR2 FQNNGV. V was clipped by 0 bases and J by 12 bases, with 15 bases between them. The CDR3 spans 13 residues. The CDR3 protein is CASSLEEMSWAYF. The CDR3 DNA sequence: TGTGCCAGCAGCTTAGAGGAGATGTCGTGGGCGTACTTC.

The CDR3 DNA reads TGTGCCAGCAGTGTGGACTTCTACAATGAGCAGTTCTTC. Protein: CASSVDFYNEQFF. The chain carries TRBV6-4 and TRBJ2-1; D is possibly TRBD2 (5 bases). Germline CDR1 reads MRHNA; CDR2 reads SNTAGT. The CDR3 length is 13 residues. The V end was cut by 4 bases, the J end by 3 bases, with 7 bases between.

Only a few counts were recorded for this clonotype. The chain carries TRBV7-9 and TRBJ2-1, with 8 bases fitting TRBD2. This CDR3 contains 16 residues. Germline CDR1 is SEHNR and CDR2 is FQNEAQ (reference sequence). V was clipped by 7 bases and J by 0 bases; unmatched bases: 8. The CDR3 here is CASINPGGSSYNEQFF. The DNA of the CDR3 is TGTGCCAGCATCAATCCGGGGGGGAGCTCCTACAATGAGCAGTTCTTC.

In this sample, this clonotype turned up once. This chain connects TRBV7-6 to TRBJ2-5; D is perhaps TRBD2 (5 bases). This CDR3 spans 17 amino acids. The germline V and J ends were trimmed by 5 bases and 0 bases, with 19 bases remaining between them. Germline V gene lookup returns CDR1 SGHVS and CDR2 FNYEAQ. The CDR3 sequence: CASSRGLPGLHQETQYF. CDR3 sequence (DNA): TGTGCCAGCAGCCGTGGACTCCCGGGCCTACACCAAGAGACCCAGTACTTC.

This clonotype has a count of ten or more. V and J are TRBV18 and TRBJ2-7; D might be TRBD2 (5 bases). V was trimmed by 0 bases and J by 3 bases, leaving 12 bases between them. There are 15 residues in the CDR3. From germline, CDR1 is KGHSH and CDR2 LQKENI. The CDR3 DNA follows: TGTGCCAGCTCACCACCGGGAGCAGTGGGCTACGAGCAGTACTTC. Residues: CASSPPGAVGYEQYF.

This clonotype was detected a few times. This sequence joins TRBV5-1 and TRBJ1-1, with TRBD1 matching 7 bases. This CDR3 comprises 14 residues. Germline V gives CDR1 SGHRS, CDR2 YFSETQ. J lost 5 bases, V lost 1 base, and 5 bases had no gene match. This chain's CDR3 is CASSLIRGETEAFF. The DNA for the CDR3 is TGCGCCAGCAGCTTGATCAGGGGGGAGACTGAAGCTTTCTTT.